Listed here is a single TCR beta chain. This clone's antigen is unknown. Qualities for individual bases were not recorded, and no much larger clone is one base off. The data were obtained in a study of shared clonotypes between healthy human individuals (dated by TCRdb to the early 2020s). Regarding the complete study: A few men and a couple of women, aged 18 to 49 years, made up the cohort. Libraries were prepared and TCR repertoires were sequenced by different laboratories using diverse techniques, in order to increase sequencing depth and limit assay-specific biases. Between about 0.9 and 9 billion PBMCs per donor were obtained by leukapheresis. For each donor, CD4 naive and CD4 memory were each given three plates, CD8 naive was given two plates, and CD8 memory was given one plate. The study deeply sequenced blood TCR repertoires of about five healthy adults to estimate repertoire size and the extent of clonotype sharing between individuals.

The donors were healthy, HIV-negative adults with no recently reported acute infections or vaccinations. Every donor was a Caucasian adult living in Nashville, Tennessee, USA. CD4+ T cells were enriched by magnetic negative selection; naive cells were then positively selected on CD45RA, and the negative fraction formed the memory subset. Blood was obtained by leukapheresis, after which PBMCs were separated by Ficoll-Histopaque density gradient centrifugation and cryopreserved in liquid nitrogen vapor phase. Analytical flow cytometry was used to check the purity and quantity of each magnetically sorted T cell population. Each sorted fraction had its genomic DNA isolated and then quantified by UV absorbance on a Nanodrop 2000c. The CDR3 measures 12 amino acids from cysteine to phenylalanine. Only the CDR3 DNA stays, 36 bases, in frame from base 1. The trim is 3 bases for V and 4 bases for J, with a gap of 9 bases between the germline ends. CDR1 is given as SQVTM and CDR2 as ANQGSEA, both from the germline V gene.

Using the deep immunoSEQ assay, TCR CDR3 regions were amplified from genomic DNA by multiplex PCR. Extracted genomic DNA from each cell subset was distributed evenly across all wells of several immunoSEQ 96-well plates, and each plate was treated as a replicate. For sorted subsets, roughly 190 ng of genomic DNA, equivalent to around 30,000 T cell genomes, went into each replicate PCR. Purified libraries were measured with a Qubit 3.0 fluorometer, size-checked on a Bioanalyzer 2100, and measured again with the KAPA Library Quantification kit. Every immunoSEQ 96-well plate was sequenced on a dedicated single-read 150-cycle Illumina NextSeq 550 flow cell. As for the authors' bioinformatics: Because only junctional sequences without quality scores were contained in the immunoSEQ output, filtering matching that applied to full-length reads could not be performed. Sequences were annotated with PyIR, a Python wrapper for IgBLAST v1.9, and V/J genes and CDR3 were assigned using IMGT germline references. Reads were filtered out if the reads had weak V/J assignments (E-value above 1e-6), no CDR3, stop codons, out-of-frame junctions, or ambiguous translated residues. V3J clonotypes were defined as sequences sharing an identical inferred V gene, J gene, and CDR3 amino acid sequence. Percentage overlap between repertoires was calculated by dividing the number of shared unique clonotypes by the size of the smaller repertoire. RTK rarefaction, the Chao1 estimator, and Recon v2.1 estimates of unobserved clonotypes were used to assess repertoire richness. OLGA was used to compute generation probabilities for all TCRbeta clonotypes that the gDNA method yielded from a handful of donors. TCRdb stores this immuneACCESS table with in-frame sequences only. Part of the clones is absent; in the studies checked, under half of the shortfall reflects unresolved V genes, and no reason is known for the rest. The V and J calls and clone size come from that table; D and trimming were worked out from the DNA. The table for this sample lists over 850,000 clones; around 78% of them were counted only once. The top ten clones comprise 0.5% to 0.6% of the sample.

General study outcomes and caveats: Compared with non-shared clonotypes, clonotypes shared by all four sorted-subset donors had higher generation probabilities. Naive subsets generally had larger estimated clonotype richness than memory subsets. Across four donors, approximately 4.9% of naive CD4, roughly 3.4% of naive CD8, 2.3% of memory CD4, and about 0.4% of memory CD8 clonotypes were shared. Because the study included only a small number of donors, the genetic and exposure-history diversity represented was limited. Sampling was restricted to blood, and TCR repertoires in tissue are likely to differ from TCR repertoires in blood. Based on pairwise subsampling, the degree of clonotype sharing among donors was expected to be affected by sequencing depth. Incomplete sequencing was indicated by rarefaction of sorted-subset datasets, despite the large sequencing depth.

The sequence was collected from a man between 18 and 35 years old in good health. Some clones in this sample may be carry-over from other donors' samples. The chain was built from TRBV29-1 and TRBJ1-2, with the D gene not confidently named. Sequencing was carried out using memory CD4+ T cells from PBMCs. The cell subset or site tag for this specimen amounts to: CD45RA-negative fraction. The CDR3 region reads CSVEWPSYGYTF. Here is the DNA: TGCAGCGTTGAGTGGCCCTCCTATGGCTACACCTTC.